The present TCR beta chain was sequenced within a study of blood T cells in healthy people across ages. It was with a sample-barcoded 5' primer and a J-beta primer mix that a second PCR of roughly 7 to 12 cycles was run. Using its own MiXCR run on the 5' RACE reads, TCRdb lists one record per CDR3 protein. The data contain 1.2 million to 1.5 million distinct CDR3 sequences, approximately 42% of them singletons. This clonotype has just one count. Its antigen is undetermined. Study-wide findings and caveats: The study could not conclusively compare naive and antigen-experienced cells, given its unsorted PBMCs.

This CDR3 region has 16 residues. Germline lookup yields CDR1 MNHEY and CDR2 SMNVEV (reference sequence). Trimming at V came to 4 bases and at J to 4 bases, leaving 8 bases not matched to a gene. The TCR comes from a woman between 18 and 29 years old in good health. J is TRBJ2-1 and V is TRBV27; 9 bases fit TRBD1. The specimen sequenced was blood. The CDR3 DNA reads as TGTGCCAGCAGTTCCCGCGTAGGACAGGGGTACAATGAGCAGTTCTTC. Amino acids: CASSSRVGQGYNEQFF.